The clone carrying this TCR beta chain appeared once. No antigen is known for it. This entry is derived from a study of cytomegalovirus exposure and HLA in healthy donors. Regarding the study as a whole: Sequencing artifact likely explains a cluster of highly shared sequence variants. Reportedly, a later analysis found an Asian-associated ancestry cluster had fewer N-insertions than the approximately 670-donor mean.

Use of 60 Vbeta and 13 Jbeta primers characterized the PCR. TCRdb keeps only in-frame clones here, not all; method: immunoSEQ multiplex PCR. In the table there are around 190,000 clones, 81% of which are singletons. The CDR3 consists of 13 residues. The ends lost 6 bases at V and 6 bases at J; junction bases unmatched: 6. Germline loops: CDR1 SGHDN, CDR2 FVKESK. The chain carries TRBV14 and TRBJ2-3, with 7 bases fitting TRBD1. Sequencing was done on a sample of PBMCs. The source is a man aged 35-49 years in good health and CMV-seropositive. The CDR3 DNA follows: TGTGCCAGCAGGGAGACAGGGTCCGATACGCAGTATTTT. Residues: CASRETGSDTQYF.